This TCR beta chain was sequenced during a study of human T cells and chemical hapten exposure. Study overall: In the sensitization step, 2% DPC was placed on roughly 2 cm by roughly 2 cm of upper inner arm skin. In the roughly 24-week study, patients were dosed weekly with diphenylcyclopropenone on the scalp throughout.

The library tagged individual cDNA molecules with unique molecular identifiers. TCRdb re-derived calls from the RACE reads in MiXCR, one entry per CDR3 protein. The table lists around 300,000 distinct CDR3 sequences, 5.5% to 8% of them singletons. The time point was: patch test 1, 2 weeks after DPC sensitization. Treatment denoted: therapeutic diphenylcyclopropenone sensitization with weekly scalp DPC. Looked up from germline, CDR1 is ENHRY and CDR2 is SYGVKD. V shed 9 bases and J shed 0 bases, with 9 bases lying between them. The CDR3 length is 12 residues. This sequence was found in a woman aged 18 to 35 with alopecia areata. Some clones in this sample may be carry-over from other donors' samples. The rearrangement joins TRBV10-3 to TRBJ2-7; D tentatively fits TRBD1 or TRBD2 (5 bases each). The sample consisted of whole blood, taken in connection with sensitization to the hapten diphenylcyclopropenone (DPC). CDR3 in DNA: TGTGCCATACTAGGGGACTCCTACGAGCAGTACTTC. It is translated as CAILGDSYEQYF.